A selection of T cell receptor beta chains follows, all from one sample in a study of radiation and T cells in renal cell carcinoma. The protocol was immunoSEQ multiplex PCR, while the TCRdb copy is restricted to in-frame clones and leaves out a portion. The data contain 100,000 to 150,000 clones, around 80% of them seen just once; the ten biggest clones take up approximately 3%. The source material was blood, sampled from a patient whose treatment included radiotherapy and nephrectomy. The source of these receptors is a woman in her sixties or seventies with renal cell carcinoma. Both conserved end residues are part of each CDR3. The D gene is left open where the match is weak. Expanded clones get a size class; other rows say once, few or many, or leave the size out.

cdr3_aa,cdr3_nt,j_call,d_call,clone_size,v_call
CASSLARTGTSYNEQFF,TGTGCCAGCAGCTTAGCAAGGACAGGAACCTCCTACAATGAGCAGTTCTTC,TRBJ2-1,TRBD1,NA,TRBV7-8
CASSNPLMGKNIQYF,TGTGCCAGTAGTAATCCCCTAATGGGGAAAAACATTCAGTACTTC,TRBJ2-4,NA,NA,TRBV19
CASSRGDREVGEQYF,TGCGCCAGCAGCCGTGGAGACAGGGAGGTCGGCGAGCAGTACTTC,TRBJ2-7,NA,once,TRBV5-1
CASSVVEKNTEAFF,TGTGCCAGCAGCGTAGTGGAAAAGAACACTGAAGCTTTCTTT,TRBJ1-1,NA,few,TRBV9
CASSMGWTVNTEAFF,TGTGCCAGTAGTATGGGGTGGACGGTGAACACTGAAGCTTTCTTT,TRBJ1-1,NA,NA,TRBV19
CASYRLVLGYTF,TGTGCCAGCTATAGACTCGTTTTGGGCTACACCTTC,TRBJ1-2,NA,NA,TRBV6-5
CASSSMTGLNEQFF,TGTGCCAGCAGCTCCATGACGGGGCTCAATGAGCAGTTCTTC,TRBJ2-1,NA,NA,TRBV7-6
CATQSGTGELFF,TGTGCCACCCAATCCGGTACCGGGGAGCTGTTTTTT,TRBJ2-2,NA,once,TRBV6-5
CASSPYGVSYNEQFF,TGTGCCAGCAGCCCATACGGTGTCTCCTACAATGAGCAGTTCTTC,TRBJ2-1,NA,once,TRBV5-6
CASSPLDSTDTQYF,TGTGCCAGCAGTCCTCTAGATAGCACAGATACGCAGTATTTT,TRBJ2-3,NA,NA,TRBV27
CASSPSGSPGETQYF,TGTGCCAGCAGTCCTAGCGGGAGTCCTGGCGAGACCCAGTACTTC,TRBJ2-5,TRBD2,NA,TRBV6-4
CASSPGTSGAYEQYF,TGTGCCAGTAGTCCCGGGACTAGCGGAGCCTACGAGCAGTACTTC,TRBJ2-7,TRBD2,NA,TRBV19
CASSLGKVGNQPQHF,TGTGCCAGCAGCTTAGGGAAGGTCGGCAATCAGCCCCAGCATTTT,TRBJ1-5,NA,NA,TRBV13
CASSSVSGVTNEKLFF,TGTGCCAGTAGTAGCGTCTCGGGGGTAACTAATGAAAAACTGTTTTTT,TRBJ1-4,NA,once,TRBV19
CASSLPRQETQYF,TGTGCCAGCAGTTTACCCAGACAAGAGACCCAGTACTTC,TRBJ2-5,NA,NA,TRBV27
CASSLGLAEETQYF,TGTGCTAGCAGCTTAGGACTAGCGGAAGAGACCCAGTACTTC,TRBJ2-5,TRBD2,NA,TRBV7-7
CASSRGHGTGELFF,TGTGCCAGCAGCAGAGGACACGGGACCGGGGAGCTGTTTTTT,TRBJ2-2,NA,NA,TRBV6-1
CASSADRGPYEQYF,TGTGCCAGCAGCGCTGACAGGGGGCCCTACGAGCAGTACTTC,TRBJ2-7,TRBD1,NA,TRBV7-3
CASSFVQGLNQPQHF,TGTGCCAGCAGTTTCGTACAGGGCTTAAATCAGCCCCAGCATTTT,TRBJ1-5,NA,NA,TRBV28
CASSEAGGTGLTQYF,TGTGCCAGCAGTGAAGCGGGGGGGACAGGGTTAACCCAGTACTTC,TRBJ2-5,TRBD1,NA,TRBV6-1
CASSFLRNNSPLHF,TGTGCCAGCAGTTTTCTACGGAATAATTCACCCCTCCACTTT,TRBJ1-6,NA,many,TRBV27
CASSWRGTDTQYF,TGTGCCAGCAGTTGGAGGGGCACAGATACGCAGTATTTT,TRBJ2-3,NA,NA,TRBV27
CASSIGYSNQPQHF,TGTGCCAGTAGTATAGGTTATAGCAATCAGCCCCAGCATTTT,TRBJ1-5,NA,NA,TRBV19
CASSRVAGVSGANVLTF,TGTGCCAGCAGCCGGGTAGCGGGAGTCTCTGGGGCCAACGTCCTGACTTTC,TRBJ2-6,TRBD2,few,TRBV4-2
CASSPREGAGTEAFF,TGCGCCAGCAGTCCCCGTGAGGGGGCAGGCACTGAAGCTTTCTTT,TRBJ1-1,TRBD1,NA,TRBV5-1
CASSLRGTALGYTF,TGTGCCAGCAGTTTACGAGGGACAGCCCTCGGCTACACCTTC,TRBJ1-2,TRBD1,few,TRBV28
CASSLVSQLYGYTF,TGTGCCAGCAGCTTAGTTTCCCAACTTTATGGCTACACCTTC,TRBJ1-2,NA,NA,TRBV7-2
CASSYDRGQVNTEAFF,TGTGCCAGCAGTTACGACAGGGGACAGGTGAACACTGAAGCTTTCTTT,TRBJ1-1,TRBD1,NA,TRBV27
CATFPGSGRTSTDTQYF,TGTGCCACCTTTCCAGGGAGCGGAAGGACTAGCACAGATACGCAGTATTTT,TRBJ2-3,NA,NA,TRBV15
CASSLERDSYNEQFF,TGTGCCAGCAGCTTAGAACGGGACTCGTACAATGAGCAGTTCTTC,TRBJ2-1,NA,once,TRBV11-2
CASSLRTSGGGTDTQYF,TGTGCCAGCAGCCTGCGGACTAGCGGGGGTGGCACAGATACGCAGTATTTT,TRBJ2-3,TRBD2,NA,TRBV5-4
CASRKDRTGNTIYF,TGTGCCAGTAGGAAGGACAGAACTGGAAACACCATATATTTT,TRBJ1-3,NA,NA,TRBV19
CAIRLAIGANVLTF,TGTGCCATCAGGTTGGCGATTGGGGCCAACGTCCTGACTTTC,TRBJ2-6,NA,NA,TRBV6-6
CASSYQRGENEKLFF,TGTGCCAGCAGTTACCAAAGGGGGGAGAATGAAAAACTGTTTTTT,TRBJ1-4,NA,NA,TRBV6-5
CASSRTGTGVNEQFF,TGTGCCAGCAGCCGTACCGGGACAGGGGTTAATGAGCAGTTCTTC,TRBJ2-1,TRBD1,NA,TRBV11-2
CASSGPPLNTEAFF,TGTGCCAGCAGCGGCCCACCTTTGAACACTGAAGCTTTCTTT,TRBJ1-1,NA,few,TRBV9
CASSLEQPYEQYF,TGTGCCAGCAGCTTAGAACAGCCCTACGAGCAGTACTTC,TRBJ2-7,NA,few,TRBV7-6
CSAPIRNGYTF,TGCAGTGCGCCTATAAGGAATGGCTACACCTTC,TRBJ1-2,NA,NA,TRBV20-1
CASSQAGGSSYEQYF,TGTGCCAGCAGCCAAGCTGGGGGTAGCTCCTACGAGCAGTACTTC,TRBJ2-7,NA,NA,TRBV4-2
CASSQGGKSGNEQYF,TGTGCCAGCAGCCAGGGGGGGAAAAGCGGTAACGAGCAGTACTTC,TRBJ2-7,NA,once,TRBV7-3
CASSQVLLAGVHEQYF,TGCGCCAGCAGCCAAGTCCTGCTAGCGGGGGTGCACGAGCAGTACTTC,TRBJ2-7,TRBD2,NA,TRBV4-1
CASSPPPGKQYF,TGTGCCAGCAGCCCCCCGCCTGGTAAGCAGTACTTC,TRBJ2-7,NA,NA,TRBV7-2
CASSAGRGFSGYTF,TGCGCCAGCAGCGCCGGACGGGGTTTTAGTGGCTACACCTTC,TRBJ1-2,NA,NA,TRBV5-1
CASSTPQGAPYEQYF,TGTGCCAGCAGTACCCCACAGGGGGCCCCCTACGAGCAGTACTTC,TRBJ2-7,TRBD1,NA,TRBV6-5
CASSSTGGEQYF,TGTGCCAGCAGTTCGACGGGTGGCGAGCAGTACTTC,TRBJ2-7,NA,NA,TRBV6-5